These 5 T cell receptor beta chains were all obtained from the same sample, sequenced in a study of blood T cell repertoires in COVID-19. Clones were sequenced by immunoSEQ multiplex PCR, and TCRdb holds only the in-frame ones, with some missing. In the table there are about 280,000 clones, under 95% of which are singletons. The specimen was PBMCs or T cells enriched from blood (not recorded which). The origin of the receptors is a man aged 40-50 years who had been exposed to COVID-19.

V gene TRBV15 combines with J gene TRBJ2-3; maybe TRBD1 (5 bases). V was clipped by 4 bases and J by 3 bases, with 8 bases between them. The CDR3 is made up of 13 amino acids. In germline, CDR1 is LNHNV, CDR2 YYDKDF (reference sequence). CDR3 residues: CATSKGDTDTQYF. CDR3 sequence (DNA): TGTGCCACCAGCAAAGGGGATACAGATACGCAGTATTTT.

This chain joins TRBV9 and TRBJ1-3; possibly TRBD1 for D (6 bases). Germline CDR1 reads SGDLS; CDR2 reads YYNGEE. There are 13 residues in the CDR3. V lost 5 bases and J 7 bases, leaving 13 bases between the germline ends. The CDR3, as DNA: TGTGCCAGCAGTGATTACAGGGAGAACACCATATATTTT. Translating it yields CASSDYRENTIYF.

This chain connects TRBV29-1 to TRBJ1-2, with TRBD1 matching over 9 bases. The CDR3 has 13 amino acids. J was trimmed by 6 bases and V by 7 bases; bases with no gene match: 9. Germline CDR1 is SQVTM and CDR2 is ANQGSEA. CDR3 amino acids: CSGSHRGRDGYTF. CDR3 in DNA: TGCAGCGGATCCCACAGGGGGCGCGATGGCTACACCTTC.

V usage is TRBV5-1 and J usage is TRBJ2-7, with 10 nucleotides matching TRBD2. The CDR3 has 17 amino acids. The germline gives CDR1 SGHRS, CDR2 YFSETQ. The J segment lost 1 base and the V segment lost 1 base, leaving 8 bases of the junction unmatched. Here the CDR3 reads CASSLFLGTSESYEQYF. The CDR3 DNA sequence: TGCGCCAGCAGCTTGTTTTTAGGGACTAGCGAATCCTACGAGCAGTACTTC.

The rearrangement links TRBV2 to TRBJ1-4; D remains unclear. Deletions cut 2 bases from V and 5 bases from J, with 12 bases between. The CDR3 loop spans 15 amino acids. In germline, CDR1 is SNHLY, CDR2 FYNNEI. As DNA, the CDR3 is TGTGCCAGCAGTGAAACGGGAGCGTTAAATGAAAAACTGTTTTTT. Its protein product is CASSETGALNEKLFF.